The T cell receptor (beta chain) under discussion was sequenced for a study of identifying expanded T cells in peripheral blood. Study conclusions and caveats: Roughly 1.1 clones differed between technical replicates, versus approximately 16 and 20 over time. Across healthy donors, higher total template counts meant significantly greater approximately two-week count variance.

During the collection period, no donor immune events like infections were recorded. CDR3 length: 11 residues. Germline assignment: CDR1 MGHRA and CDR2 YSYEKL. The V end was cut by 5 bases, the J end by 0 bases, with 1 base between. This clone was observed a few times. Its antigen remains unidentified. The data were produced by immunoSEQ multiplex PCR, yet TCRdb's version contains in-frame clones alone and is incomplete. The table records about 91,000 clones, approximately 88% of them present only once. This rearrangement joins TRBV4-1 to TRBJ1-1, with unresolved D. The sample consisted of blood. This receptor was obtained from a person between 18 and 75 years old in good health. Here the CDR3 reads CASSMNTEAFF. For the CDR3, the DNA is TGCGCCAGCAGCATGAACACTGAAGCTTTCTTT.